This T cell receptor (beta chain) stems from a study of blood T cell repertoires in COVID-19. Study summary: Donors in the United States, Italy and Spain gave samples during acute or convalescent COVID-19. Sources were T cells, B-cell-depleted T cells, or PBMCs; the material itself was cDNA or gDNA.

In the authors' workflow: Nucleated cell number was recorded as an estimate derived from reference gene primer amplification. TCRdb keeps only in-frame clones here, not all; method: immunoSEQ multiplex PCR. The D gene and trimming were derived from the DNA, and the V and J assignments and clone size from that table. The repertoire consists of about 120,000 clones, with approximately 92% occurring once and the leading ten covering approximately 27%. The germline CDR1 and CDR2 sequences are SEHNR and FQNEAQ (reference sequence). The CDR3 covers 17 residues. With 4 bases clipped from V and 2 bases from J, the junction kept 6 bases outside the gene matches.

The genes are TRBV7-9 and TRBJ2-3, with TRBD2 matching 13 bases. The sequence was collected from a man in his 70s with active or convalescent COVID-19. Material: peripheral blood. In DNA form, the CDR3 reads TGTGCCAGCAGCTCGGGACTAGCGGGAACTAACACAGATACGCAGTATTTT. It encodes CASSSGLAGTNTDTQYF.